These 25 T cell receptor beta chains came from one sample sequenced in a study of T-cell memory formation after mild COVID-19. TCRdb itself ran the 5' RACE reads through MiXCR, one entry per CDR3 protein. This sample has 400,000 to 500,000 distinct CDR3 sequences; 20% occur once, and the top ten carry 7.5% to 9.5%. Input material: PBMCs or a T cell subset sorted from them (not recorded which). All receptors come from an adult woman who had mild COVID-19 (a few samples of this study predate the infection). Cell type and time point are not known.

V is TRBV20-1 and J is TRBJ2-3; 7 bases align to TRBD2. The CDR3 spans 13 residues. Losses at the gene ends were 1 base for V and 8 bases for J; bases not matched to a gene: 6. The germline V gene encodes CDR1 DFQATT and CDR2 SNEGSKA (reference sequence). The CDR3 here is CSARGGPGGTQYF. The CDR3 coding sequence is TGCAGTGCTAGAGGAGGGCCGGGGGGTACGCAGTATTTT.

The V gene is TRBV30, the J gene TRBJ2-2; D gene ambiguous. The CDR3 is 15 residues long. Trimming removed 0 bases from V and 3 bases from J, with 11 bases in between. The V gene's germline CDR1 is GTSNPN and CDR2 SVGIG (reference sequence). In DNA, the CDR3 is TGTGCCTGGAGTGTTGGCAGGACCTACACCGGGGAGCTGTTTTTT. As protein: CAWSVGRTYTGELFF.

The V gene is TRBV7-3, the J gene TRBJ2-5; 9 nucleotides align to TRBD2. Trimming at V came to 1 base and at J to 1 base, leaving 7 bases not matched to a gene. The CDR3 covers 17 residues. Germline values: CDR1 SGHTA, CDR2 FQGTGA. CDR3 sequence (DNA): TGTGCCAGCAGCTTAAGACCCCCGACTAGCGGCCAAGAGACCCAGTACTTC. Translating gives CASSLRPPTSGQETQYF.

J is TRBJ2-5 and V is TRBV5-1, with 9 bases matching TRBD1. After removal of 2 bases from V and 5 bases from J, the junction contained 7 bases not matched to a gene. The CDR3 contains 15 residues. Germline V gene data show CDR1 as SGHRS and CDR2 as YFSETQ. CDR3 nucleotides: TGCGCCAGCAGCTTACAGGGGGCGGTGTATGAGACCCAGTACTTC. Encoded protein: CASSLQGAVYETQYF.

This rearrangement joins TRBV20-1 to TRBJ2-1, with 13 bases fitting TRBD2. The V gene's germline CDR1 is DFQATT and CDR2 SNEGSKA (reference sequence). The length of the CDR3 is 18 residues. After removal of 5 bases from V and 6 bases from J, the junction contained 16 bases not matched to a gene. CDR3: CSAPRRTSGRALGNEQFF. The CDR3 DNA sequence: TGCAGTGCTCCGCGGAGAACTAGCGGGAGGGCCCTGGGCAATGAGCAGTTCTTC.

The chain couples TRBV12-3 or TRBV12-4 to TRBJ1-1, with D possibly TRBD1 on 5 matching bases. V shed 8 bases and J shed 1 base, with 14 bases lying between them. This CDR3 region has 14 residues. This chain's CDR3 is CASFGRRGNTEAFF. In nucleotides, the CDR3 is TGTGCCAGCTTCGGCAGAAGGGGGAACACTGAAGCTTTCTTT.

In its sample, this clonotype was seen a few times. The chain joins TRBV21-1 to TRBJ1-1; the table's D call TRBD1 went unverified against the DNA. TRBV21-1 counts as a pseudogene. CDR3 size: 14 residues. The CDR3 DNA sequence: TGTGCCAGCAGCCTCCGGGCGGTGAACACTGAAGCTTTCTTT. Amino acid sequence: CASSLRAVNTEAFF.

This clonotype was counted only a few times. The genes are TRBV19 and TRBJ2-1; unclear D gene. The germline gives CDR1 LNHDA, CDR2 SQIVND (reference sequence). Trimming removed 1 base from V and 3 bases from J, with 4 bases in between. The CDR3 is made up of 13 amino acids. In nucleotides, the CDR3 is TGTGCCAGTAGTATAGGGGACTACAATGAGCAGTTCTTC. Its protein is CASSIGDYNEQFF.

This clonotype was observed a few times. V usage is TRBV7-9 and J usage is TRBJ2-3; possibly TRBD1 for D (5 bases). The V gene lost 3 bases and the J gene lost 6 bases, with 13 bases spanning the gap. CDR1 is SEHNR and CDR2 is FQNEAQ in the germline V gene (reference sequence). The CDR3 contains 14 residues. CDR3 coding DNA: TGTGCCAGCAGCTTGAAACAGGTGCTCGATACGCAGTATTTT. It is translated as CASSLKQVLDTQYF.

The table lists this clonotype with a few counts. CDR3 in DNA: TGTGCCAGCACCCAAGGGGGAGTTTGGGCAGATACGCAGTATTTT. It specifies CASTQGGVWADTQYF. The J gene is TRBJ2-3, the V gene TRBV6-2 or TRBV6-3, with a possible D match to TRBD1 (6 bases). The CDR3 runs 15 residues. V dropped 7 bases and J dropped 4 bases, with 18 bases sitting between them. Germline lookup yields CDR1 MNHEY and CDR2 SVGEGT.

This clonotype turned up a few times. The genes are TRBV20-1 and TRBJ1-5; the D is unclear. In germline, CDR1 is DFQATT, CDR2 SNEGSKA (reference sequence). With 2 bases removed from V and 10 bases from J, the gap between germline ends came to 12 bases. This CDR3 comprises 12 residues. DNA for the CDR3: TGCAGTGCTAGATACTTCCCTCGTCCCCAGCATTTT. Protein: CSARYFPRPQHF.

Regarding this clonotype: A much larger clonotype is one base distant, so this may be a read error. The rearrangement joins TRBV7-2 to TRBJ2-7; 7 bases line up with TRBD2. Germline V gene lookup returns CDR1 SGHTA and CDR2 FQGNSA. V shed 3 bases and J 6 bases; nucleotides not matched to a gene: 2. The CDR3 contains 12 residues. CDR3 in DNA: TGTGCCAGCAGCTTGGGAGGGGTCGAGCAGTACTTC. It specifies CASSLGGVEQYF.

The chain carries TRBV4-2 and TRBJ2-7; 11 bases agree with TRBD2. Germline CDR1 and CDR2: LGHNA and YNFKEQ. The CDR3 totals 19 residues. V trimming: 4 bases; J trimming: 0 bases; junction bases outside the gene matches: 14. CDR3 residues: CASSRTPASGGLSSYEQYF. CDR3 sequence (DNA): TGTGCCAGCAGCCGTACCCCGGCTAGCGGGGGGCTGAGCTCCTACGAGCAGTACTTC.

The chain is built from TRBV30 and TRBJ1-5; 8 bases are shared with TRBD1. CDR1 GTSNPN and CDR2 SVGIG come from the germline V gene (reference sequence). Trimming at V came to 2 bases and at J to 3 bases, leaving 6 bases not matched to a gene. This CDR3 has 15 residues. The CDR3 protein is CAWSPRTGHNQPQHF. As DNA, the CDR3 is TGTGCCTGGAGTCCCAGGACAGGGCACAATCAGCCCCAGCATTTT.

The rearrangement joins TRBV29-1 to TRBJ2-7, with 10 positions matching TRBD1. This CDR3 comprises 13 residues. Per germline, CDR1 SQVTM and CDR2 ANQGSEA. J lost 1 base, V lost 7 bases, and 4 bases had no gene match. CDR3 residues: CSGGTGDSYEQYF. The CDR3 DNA is TGCAGCGGGGGGACAGGGGATTCCTACGAGCAGTACTTC.

This rearrangement joins TRBV5-1 to TRBJ2-1; the match to TRBD2 covers 11 bases. CDR1 is SGHRS and CDR2 is YFSETQ in the germline V gene. The CDR3 is made up of 14 amino acids. With 1 base clipped from V and 7 bases from J, the junction kept 1 base outside the gene matches. As DNA, the CDR3 is TGCGCCAGCAGCTTGAGACTAGCGGGGAATGAGCAGTTCTTC. Translated, it gives CASSLRLAGNEQFF.

The V gene is TRBV7-9, the J gene TRBJ1-1, with D perhaps matching TRBD1 (5 bases). V was pared by 1 base and J by 1 base, with 13 bases between. Per the germline V gene, CDR1 is SEHNR and CDR2 is FQNEAQ (reference sequence). CDR3 length: 16 amino acids. The CDR3 spells CASSLGSGLGNTEAFF. DNA of the CDR3: TGTGCCAGCAGCTTAGGTTCGGGGCTGGGGAACACTGAAGCTTTCTTT.

The chain has TRBV6-5 and TRBJ1-5; D may be TRBD1 (5 bases). CDR1 and CDR2 from the germline V gene are MNHEY and SVGAGI. This CDR3 spans 14 amino acids. Trimming took 6 bases from V and 3 from J, leaving 12 bases between them. For the CDR3, the DNA is TGTGCCAGCAGCCCGGGACTGCTCAATCAGCCCCAGCATTTT. It encodes CASSPGLLNQPQHF.

This clonotype was seen a handful of times. The V and J genes are TRBV29-1 and TRBJ1-5; a possible D gene is TRBD1 (6 bases). Germline V lookup: CDR1 SQVTM, CDR2 ANQGSEA. The CDR3 runs 13 residues. Deletions cut 5 bases from V and 6 bases from J, with 14 bases between. In DNA form, the CDR3 reads TGCAGCGTTTCTACAGGGTCCCTTCAGCCCCAGCATTTT. Amino acids: CSVSTGSLQPQHF.

The table lists this clonotype with a few counts. The V and J genes are TRBV5-1 and TRBJ2-5; D might be TRBD2 (5 bases). Germline CDR1 SGHRS, CDR2 YFSETQ. V was trimmed by 4 bases and J by 4 bases, leaving 23 bases between them. The CDR3 is made up of 17 amino acids. The CDR3 nucleotides are TGCGCCAGCAGCCACGAATCGGGTCACTACGGAGGAGAGACCCAGTACTTC. It codes for CASSHESGHYGGETQYF.

The rearrangement links TRBV28 to TRBJ1-4, with 7 bases that match TRBD1. With V trimmed by 5 bases and J by 5 bases, 8 bases remained unmatched. The CDR3 length is 15 residues. Per the germline V gene, CDR1 is MDHEN and CDR2 is SYDVKM. CDR3 DNA sequence: TGTGCCAGCAGTGGATTAGGGACAGAGAATGAAAAACTGTTTTTT. Amino acid sequence: CASSGLGTENEKLFF.

V is TRBV6-6 and J is TRBJ2-7; perhaps TRBD1 as D (6 bases). With 2 bases removed from V and 2 bases from J, the gap between germline ends came to 13 bases. The CDR3 covers 15 residues. CDR1 is MNHNY and CDR2 is SVGAGI in the germline V gene (reference sequence). The CDR3 sequence is CASSYAPDRTYEQYF. The CDR3 DNA reads TGTGCCAGCAGTTACGCCCCGGACAGAACCTACGAGCAGTACTTC.

This sequence joins TRBV11-3 and TRBJ1-6, with D maybe TRBD1 (5 bases). Germline CDR1 is SGHNT and CDR2 is YENEEA. Trimming removed 4 bases at V and 8 bases at J, with 15 bases between. This CDR3 contains 15 residues. CDR3 nucleotide sequence: TGTGCCAGCAGCTCTAACAGGATGGTAGATTCACCCCTCCACTTT. As protein: CASSSNRMVDSPLHF.

The chain links TRBV12-3 or TRBV12-4 to TRBJ2-3, with 8 bases matching TRBD2. The CDR3 covers 14 residues. The ends lost 3 bases at V and 6 bases at J; junction bases unmatched: 5. CDR3 amino acids: CASSFSGARDTQYF. CDR3 nucleotides: TGTGCCAGCAGTTTTAGCGGGGCAAGGGATACGCAGTATTTT.

The rearrangement links TRBV6-6 to TRBJ2-1; 12 nucleotides line up with TRBD2. This CDR3 comprises 17 residues. CDR1 MNHNY and CDR2 SVGAGI come from the germline V gene (reference sequence). After removal of 6 bases from V and 8 bases from J, the junction contained 14 bases not matched to a gene. The CDR3 loop is CASRWASGGAGLDEQFF. The CDR3 DNA reads as TGTGCCAGCAGATGGGCTAGCGGGGGGGCAGGTCTCGATGAGCAGTTCTTC.